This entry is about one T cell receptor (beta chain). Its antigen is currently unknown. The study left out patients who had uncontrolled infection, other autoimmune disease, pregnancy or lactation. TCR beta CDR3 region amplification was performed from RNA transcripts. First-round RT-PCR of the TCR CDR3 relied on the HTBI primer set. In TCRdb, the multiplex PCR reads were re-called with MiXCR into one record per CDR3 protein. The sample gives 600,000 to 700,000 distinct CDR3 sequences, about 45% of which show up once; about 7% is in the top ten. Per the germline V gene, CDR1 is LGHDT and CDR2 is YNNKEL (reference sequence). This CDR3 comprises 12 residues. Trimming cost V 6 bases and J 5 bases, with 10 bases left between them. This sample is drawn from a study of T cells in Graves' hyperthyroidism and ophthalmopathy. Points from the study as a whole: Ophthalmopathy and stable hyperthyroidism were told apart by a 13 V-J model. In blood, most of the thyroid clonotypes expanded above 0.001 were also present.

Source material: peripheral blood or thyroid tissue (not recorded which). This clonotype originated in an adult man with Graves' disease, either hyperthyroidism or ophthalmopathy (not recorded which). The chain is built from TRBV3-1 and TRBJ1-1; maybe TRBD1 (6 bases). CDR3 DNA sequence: TGTGCCAGCAGACAGGGTACGACTGAAGCTTTCTTT. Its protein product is CASRQGTTEAFF.